A selection of T cell receptor beta chains follows, all from one sample in a study of cytomegalovirus exposure and HLA in healthy donors. Clones were sequenced by immunoSEQ multiplex PCR, and TCRdb holds only the in-frame ones, with some missing. Of some 270,000 clones listed, 65% to 90% were seen once; the top ten hold less than 1.2%. The sample taken for sequencing was PBMCs. These receptors were taken from a woman younger than 30 in good health and CMV-seronegative. Each CDR3 is given with its conserved first and last residue. D genes are given only for firm matches. Only part of the rows carry a size: once, few, many, or a class if the clone is expanded.

V	size	D	J	CDR3	DNA
TRBV6-5	.	TRBD2	TRBJ2-7	CASRSLAGGPYEQYF	TGTGCCAGCAGGAGCCTAGCGGGAGGTCCGTACGAGCAGTACTTC
TRBV14	.	TRBD2	TRBJ2-1	CASSPRLAGGNEQFF	TGTGCCAGCAGCCCTCGACTAGCGGGGGGCAATGAGCAGTTCTTC
TRBV4-1	.	TRBD1	TRBJ1-2	CASSLTTGMTYGYTF	TGCGCCAGCAGCCTAACGACAGGGATGACCTATGGCTACACCTTC
TRBV28	.	.	TRBJ1-1	CASSLTGITEAFF	TGTGCCAGCAGTTTAACGGGGATTACTGAAGCTTTCTTT
TRBV14	.	.	TRBJ1-2	CASSQDRALYGYTF	TGTGCCAGCAGCCAAGACAGGGCCCTCTATGGCTACACCTTC
TRBV6-5	.	.	TRBJ2-7	CASSYFGGGSYEQYF	TGTGCCAGCAGTTACTTCGGGGGAGGCTCCTACGAGCAGTACTTC
TRBV9	.	.	TRBJ2-3	CASSVQRTGTLFYF	TGTGCCAGCAGCGTTCAGAGAACCGGGACTCTGTTTTATTTT
TRBV19	.	TRBD1	TRBJ1-1	CASSVNPGTGLNTEAFF	TGTGCCAGTAGTGTAAATCCTGGGACAGGGCTGAACACTGAAGCTTTCTTT
TRBV18	once	TRBD1	TRBJ2-7	CASSPGTGNEQYF	TGTGCCAGCTCACCAGGGACAGGGAACGAGCAGTACTTC
TRBV11-2	.	TRBD1	TRBJ2-2	CASSLARTGQTGELFF	TGTGCCAGCAGCTTAGCTAGGACAGGGCAGACCGGGGAGCTGTTTTTT
TRBV19	.	.	TRBJ2-7	CASSPEIGREQYF	TGTGCCAGTAGTCCCGAGATTGGGCGCGAGCAGTACTTC
TRBV27	.	.	TRBJ1-3	CASSSGTSRNTIYF	TGTGCCAGCAGTTCCGGGACTTCACGAAACACCATATATTTT
TRBV11-2	.	.	TRBJ2-7	CASSFIVYEQYF	TGTGCCAGCAGCTTTATAGTCTACGAGCAGTACTTC
TRBV30	.	.	TRBJ1-4	CAWSLGGAAGEKLFF	TGTGCCTGGAGTCTGGGGGGGGCTGCTGGTGAAAAACTGTTTTTT
TRBV18	.	TRBD1	TRBJ1-2	CASSPGQGNYGYTF	TGTGCCAGCTCACCGGGACAGGGAAACTATGGCTACACCTTC
TRBV6-5	.	.	TRBJ1-2	CASSPGPSNYGYTF	TGTGCCAGCAGTCCAGGGCCTTCTAACTATGGCTACACCTTC
TRBV18	.	.	TRBJ2-5	CASSPLGGETQYF	TGTGCCAGCTCACCACTCGGGGGAGAGACCCAGTACTTC
TRBV9	.	TRBD2	TRBJ2-1	CASSVALLAGGTYNEQFF	TGTGCCAGCAGCGTAGCCCTCCTAGCGGGGGGTACCTACAATGAGCAGTTCTTC
TRBV7-2	few	TRBD1	TRBJ1-1	CASSREAPGGFTEAFF	TGTGCCAGCAGCCGCGAGGCTCCAGGGGGCTTCACTGAAGCTTTCTTT
TRBV7-9	.	.	TRBJ2-7	CASSFQTVSYEQYF	TGTGCCAGCAGCTTCCAGACAGTTTCCTACGAGCAGTACTTC
TRBV30	.	TRBD1	TRBJ2-7	CAWSVIRDRGPYEQYF	TGTGCCTGGAGTGTAATTCGGGACAGGGGGCCGTACGAGCAGTACTTC
TRBV9	few	TRBD1	TRBJ1-1	CASSVGQENTEAFF	TGTGCCAGCAGCGTCGGACAGGAGAACACTGAAGCTTTCTTT
TRBV19	.	TRBD1	TRBJ1-5	CASSIVQGVLYGQPQHF	TGTGCCAGTAGTATAGTTCAGGGGGTCTTGTACGGTCAGCCCCAGCATTTT
TRBV6-5	.	TRBD1	TRBJ1-3	CASSHEDRAGNTIYF	TGTGCCAGCAGTCATGAGGACAGGGCTGGAAACACCATATATTTT
TRBV6-5	.	.	TRBJ1-2	CASSWVDSRDGYTF	TGTGCCAGCAGTTGGGTCGACAGTCGCGACGGCTACACCTTC
TRBV19	.	.	TRBJ1-5	CATTPGPFGGGREHF	TGTGCCACCACGCCAGGACCGTTCGGCGGCGGGAGGGAGCATTTT
TRBV7-8	.	.	TRBJ1-3	CASSPGNTIYF	TGTGCCAGCAGCCCGGGAAACACCATATATTTT
TRBV21-1	.	.	TRBJ2-3	CASSKGALRQVSSTDTQYF	TGTGCCAGCAGCAAAGGGGCCCTTAGACAGGTTTCTAGCACAGATACGCAGTATTTT
TRBV29-1	once	.	TRBJ1-1	CSVPVFSEAFF	TGCAGCGTTCCCGTTTTCTCTGAAGCTTTCTTT
TRBV10-2	.	TRBD1	TRBJ2-7	CASSVAQGGDEQYF	TGCGCCAGCAGTGTGGCTCAAGGGGGCGACGAGCAGTACTTC
TRBV9	once	.	TRBJ1-1	CASSVDPEMNTEAFF	TGTGCCAGCAGCGTAGACCCCGAGATGAACACTGAAGCTTTCTTT
TRBV5-1	.	TRBD1	TRBJ2-7	CASSDGQGTYEQYF	TGCGCCAGCAGCGATGGACAGGGAACCTACGAGCAGTACTTC
TRBV5-1	.	.	TRBJ1-1	CASSLGGNLNTEAFF	TGCGCCAGCAGCTTGGGTGGCAATTTGAACACTGAAGCTTTCTTT
TRBV28	.	TRBD1	TRBJ1-2	CASSLTGSGGYTF	TGTGCCAGCAGTTTGACAGGGAGTGGTGGCTACACCTTC
TRBV6-1	.	.	TRBJ2-2	CASSTQGRNTGELFF	TGTGCCAGCTCTACCCAGGGGAGGAACACCGGGGAGCTGTTTTTT
TRBV11-3	once	.	TRBJ2-7	CASSLDGEAGHEQYF	TGTGCCAGCAGCTTAGATGGAGAGGCAGGGCATGAGCAGTACTTC
TRBV5-8	.	.	TRBJ1-2	CASSRTVYGYTF	TGTGCCAGCAGCCGTACAGTCTATGGCTACACCTTC
TRBV4-2	.	.	TRBJ2-2	CASSQDSSGSWAGELFF	TGTGCCAGCAGCCAAGATAGCTCCGGGAGCTGGGCCGGGGAGCTGTTTTTT
TRBV7-9	.	.	TRBJ1-1	CASSFWGPDEAFF	TGTGCCAGCAGCTTTTGGGGGCCGGATGAAGCTTTCTTT
TRBV30	.	TRBD1	TRBJ1-5	CAWRRRTGGMGNQPQHF	TGTGCCTGGAGACGGAGAACAGGGGGGATGGGCAATCAGCCCCAGCATTTT
TRBV30	.	.	TRBJ1-2	CAWSLGSNYGYTF	TGTGCCTGGAGCCTAGGCTCTAACTATGGCTACACCTTC
TRBV6-5	.	TRBD1	TRBJ2-1	CASSYPGQGVDNEQFF	TGTGCCAGCAGTTACCCGGGACAGGGTGTCGACAATGAGCAGTTCTTC
TRBV4-2	.	TRBD1	TRBJ2-7	CASRGVSRDRAYEQYF	TGTGCCAGCAGGGGAGTTTCCCGGGACAGGGCCTACGAGCAGTACTTC
TRBV6-4	.	TRBD2	TRBJ2-7	CASGQTSGYEQYF	TGTGCCAGCGGCCAGACTAGCGGCTACGAGCAGTACTTC
TRBV2	once	TRBD2	TRBJ2-7	CATSTSGGSLNSSYEQYF	TGTGCCACATCAACTAGCGGGGGGTCCTTAAATTCCTCCTACGAGCAGTACTTC
TRBV30	.	TRBD1	TRBJ2-1	CAWSSDRGNYNEQFF	TGTGCCTGGAGTTCGGACAGGGGGAATTACAATGAGCAGTTCTTC
TRBV21-1	.	.	TRBJ2-7	CASSAGPTYEQYF	TGTGCCAGCAGCGCGGGGCCCACCTACGAGCAGTACTTC
TRBV29-1	.	.	TRBJ2-1	CSGRGGDNEQFF	TGCAGCGGCCGAGGAGGGGACAATGAGCAGTTCTTC